One and the same sample provided the 18 T cell receptor beta chains below, sequenced in a study of OX40 agonist ivuxolimab in advanced cancers. Produced via immunoSEQ multiplex PCR; TCRdb's table is partial and in-frame only. The data hold about 86,000 clones, with roughly 87% observed a single time. The source material was CD4+ or CD8+ T cells sorted from blood, sampled in a trial of the OX40 agonist ivuxolimab. These receptors were collected from an adult with an advanced solid tumor such as melanoma, head and neck, liver or kidney cancer.

The CDR3 loop reads CASSPQGGNSPLHF. CDR3 in DNA: TGTGCCAGCAGTCCCCAGGGGGGCAATTCACCCCTCCACTTT. The chain joins TRBV6-1 to TRBJ1-6, with 7 bases identical to TRBD1. The V segment lost 5 bases and the J segment 7 bases; nucleotides outside the gene matches: 5. CDR1 is MNHNS and CDR2 is SASEGT in the germline V gene. The CDR3 sequence is 14 residues long.

For the CDR3, the DNA is TGTGCCAGCTCACTGGGACAGGGGAGAGGGAACACTGAAGCTTTCTTT. Protein product: CASSLGQGRGNTEAFF. This chain uses TRBV18 with TRBJ1-1; TRBD1 matches 10 bases. Per the germline V gene, CDR1 is KGHSH and CDR2 is LQKENI. The CDR3 sequence is 16 residues long. With V trimmed by 4 bases and J by 1 base, 6 bases remained unmatched.

J is TRBJ2-1 and V is TRBV10-3; 8 nucleotides match TRBD1. After removal of 6 bases from V and 7 bases from J, the junction contained 11 bases not matched to a gene. The CDR3 consists of 15 residues. Germline CDR1 reads ENHRY; CDR2 reads SYGVKD. In nucleotides, the CDR3 is TGTGCCATCAGGAACGACAGGGGAGATGGAAATGAGCAGTTCTTC. It encodes CAIRNDRGDGNEQFF.

The rearrangement joins TRBV30 to TRBJ2-3, with TRBD2 matching over 8 bases. The CDR3 contains 13 residues. V lost 2 bases and J lost 3; bases outside the gene matches: 1. Germline loops: CDR1 GTSNPN, CDR2 SVGIG (reference sequence). The DNA of the CDR3 is TGTGCCTGGAGTAGCGGGAGTACAGATACGCAGTATTTT. It yields the protein CAWSSGSTDTQYF.

The rearrangement joins TRBV10-2 to TRBJ2-5; 7 nucleotides line up with TRBD2. Germline-derived CDR1 and CDR2 are WSHSY and SAAADI. The CDR3 is 15 residues long. V lost 3 bases and J lost 3; bases outside the gene matches: 7. CDR3 in DNA: TGCGCCAGCAGTGAAATTTCGGGGGGAGAAGAGACCCAGTACTTC. As protein: CASSEISGGEETQYF.

This chain uses TRBV7-2 with TRBJ2-2; D is perhaps TRBD2 (6 bases). From germline, CDR1 is SGHTA and CDR2 FQGNSA. The CDR3 is 14 residues long. The germline V and J ends were trimmed by 2 bases and 5 bases, with 9 bases remaining between them. The CDR3 sequence is CASSLISGTGELFF. As DNA, the CDR3 is TGTGCCAGCAGCTTAATTAGCGGAACCGGGGAGCTGTTTTTT.

The CDR3 coding sequence is TGTGCCTGGAGTGGTGTTACGAGCTCCTACGAGCAGTACTTC. Residues: CAWSGVTSSYEQYF. The V call is TRBV30, the J call TRBJ2-7, with no clear D. Trimming took off 1 base at V and 0 bases at J, with 10 bases between the two ends. There are 14 residues in the CDR3. CDR1 GTSNPN and CDR2 SVGIG come from the germline V gene (reference sequence).

J is TRBJ2-3 and V is TRBV5-8; D is tentatively TRBD1 or TRBD2 (5 bases each). Trimming left V 0 bases short and J 1 base short, with 12 bases between. Germline V gene sequence: CDR1 SGHTS, CDR2 YDEGEE. This CDR3 has 16 amino acids. The CDR3 loop reads CASSLDRDPRTDTQYF. The CDR3 region has the DNA TGTGCCAGCAGCTTGGACCGGGACCCACGCACAGATACGCAGTATTTT.

The chain is built from TRBV5-6 and TRBJ1-4; 7 bases match TRBD1. The CDR3 runs to 14 residues. The ends lost 8 bases at V and 5 bases at J; junction bases unmatched: 9. Germline CDR1 SGHDT, CDR2 YYEEEE. The CDR3 sequence: CASGQTGTNEKLFF. The CDR3 nucleotides are TGTGCCAGTGGACAGACAGGGACAAATGAAAAACTGTTTTTT.

The CDR3 coding sequence is TGTGCCAGTAAACTCGCCTTCGGATTTCAACATCAGCCCCAGCATTTT. Its translation is CASKLAFGFQHQPQHF. The chain couples TRBV19 to TRBJ1-5; D is undetermined. Germline V gene sequence: CDR1 LNHDA, CDR2 SQIVND (reference sequence). This CDR3 has 16 residues. Trimming cost V 7 bases and J 5 bases, with 21 bases left between them.

Concerning this clone: At one of its ends the junction is not consistent with the germline gene, which may arise from a read error. The V gene is TRBV5-4, the J gene TRBJ1-1; maybe TRBD1 (6 bases). CDR1 is SGHNT, CDR2 YYREEE, per germline (reference sequence). The CDR3 sequence is 14 residues long. In DNA form, the CDR3 reads TGCGCCAGCAGCCAAGATAGGGGGGGAAGGGAAGCTTTCTTT. It yields the protein CASSQDRGGREAFF.

This sequence joins TRBV5-4 and TRBJ2-3, with 8 nucleotides matching TRBD2. J was trimmed by 6 bases and V by 4 bases; bases with no gene match: 4. Looked up from germline, CDR1 is SGHNT and CDR2 is YYREEE (reference sequence). There are 13 residues in the CDR3. CDR3 coding DNA: TGTGCCAGCAGCCTCCGGGGGGGGGATACGCAGTATTTT. Translation: CASSLRGGDTQYF.

The V gene is TRBV15, the J gene TRBJ2-6, with D perhaps matching TRBD1 (6 bases). V lost 0 bases to trimming and J lost 2 bases, with 8 bases between them. Germline CDR1 reads LNHNV; CDR2 reads YYDKDF (reference sequence). The CDR3 covers 16 residues. CDR3 in DNA: TGTGCCACCAGCAGAGATCCAGGGGCTGGGGCCAACGTCCTGACTTTC. Translating gives CATSRDPGAGANVLTF.

This sequence joins TRBV4-3 and TRBJ1-5, with D tentatively TRBD1 (6 bases). CDR1 is LGHNA, CDR2 YSLEER, per germline. The V gene lost 0 bases and the J gene lost 6 bases, with 15 bases spanning the gap. The CDR3 is made up of 16 amino acids. The CDR3 is CASSQEAQGGGQPQHF. DNA of the CDR3: TGCGCCAGCAGCCAAGAGGCACAAGGGGGAGGTCAGCCCCAGCATTTT.

The chain has TRBV13 and TRBJ2-1, with D perhaps TRBD2 (5 bases). The V end was cut by 4 bases, the J end by 2 bases, with 15 bases between. The CDR3 has 16 residues. From germline, CDR1 is PRHDT and CDR2 FYEKMQ (reference sequence). CDR3 bases: TGTGCCAGCAGCTATTCCGTCCAGCGGACCTACAATGAGCAGTTCTTC. Protein: CASSYSVQRTYNEQFF.

J is TRBJ1-2 and V is TRBV5-5, with a possible D match to TRBD1 (5 bases). Trimming took 4 bases from V and 5 from J, leaving 9 bases between them. Germline CDR1 SGHKS, CDR2 YYEKEE (reference sequence). This CDR3 is 12 amino acids long. This chain's CDR3 is CASSGDSYGYTF. In nucleotides, the CDR3 is TGTGCCAGCAGCGGAGACAGTTATGGCTACACCTTC.

The chain is built from TRBV6-1 and TRBJ2-3; a weak D match, TRBD2 (6 bases). The germline V and J ends were trimmed by 6 bases and 8 bases, with 18 bases remaining between them. From germline, CDR1 is MNHNS and CDR2 SASEGT. The CDR3 runs to 14 residues. The CDR3 loop reads CASRPIDRESTQYF. The DNA for the CDR3 is TGTGCCAGCAGACCGATTGACCGGGAGAGTACGCAGTATTTT.

This clone was seen a handful of times. The chain couples TRBV28 to TRBJ2-7, with a weak D call TRBD2 (6 bases). The CDR3 sequence is 16 residues long. Trimming removed 3 bases at V and 2 bases at J, with 17 bases between. CDR1 and CDR2 from the germline V gene are MDHEN and SYDVKM. The CDR3 region has the DNA TGTGCCAGCAGTTTTGAACTCCGGGGGAGGACCTACGAGCAGTACTTC. This codes for CASSFELRGRTYEQYF.